A single sample gave rise to the 3 T cell receptor beta chains below, sequenced in a study of shared clonotypes between healthy human individuals. Method: immunoSEQ multiplex PCR; TCRdb's copy keeps in-frame clones and lacks some. This sample has under 130,000 clones; about 66% occur once, and the top ten carry approximately 25%. Sequenced material: memory CD8+ T cells sorted from blood. The subset is: CD45RO+ cells pooled with CCR7-negative TemRA cells. Receptors were obtained from a woman aged 25 to 39 in good health.

The CDR3 loop reads CASSFRLAGDTIGPYEQYF. The CDR3 DNA is TGTGCCAGCAGCTTCCGACTAGCGGGAGATACAATTGGACCCTACGAGCAGTACTTC. The chain employs TRBV14 and TRBJ2-7, with 12 nucleotides matching TRBD2. Trimming removed 5 bases from V and 2 bases from J; junction bases left unmatched: 16. The CDR3 is 19 residues long. Germline V CDR1 and CDR2: SGHDN, FVKESK. Filled out from reference TRBV14 and TRBJ2-7, the complete variable domain reads EAGVTQFPSHSVIEKGQTVTLRCDPISGHDNLYWYRRVMGKEIKFLLHFVKESKQDESGMPNNRFLAERTGGTYSTLKVQPAELEDSGVYFCASSFRLAGDTIGPYEQYFGPGTRLTVT.

This clone was recorded many times. The chain has TRBV4-2 and TRBJ2-3; the match to TRBD2 covers 8 bases. CDR1 and CDR2 (germline): LGHNA, YNFKEQ. The ends lost 0 bases at V and 4 bases at J; junction bases unmatched: 6. The CDR3 spans 16 residues. The CDR3 loop is CASSQDRGGGSDTQYF. The CDR3 nucleotides are TGTGCCAGCAGCCAAGATCGGGGGGGCGGCTCAGATACGCAGTATTTT.

V is TRBV5-5 and J is TRBJ1-5; D gene unclear. V lost 0 bases to trimming and J lost 2 bases, with 15 bases between them. The CDR3 is 17 residues long. Germline-derived CDR1 and CDR2 are SGHKS and YYEKEE (reference sequence). This CDR3 reads CASSLVLRRNGNQPQHF. CDR3 nucleotides: TGTGCCAGCAGCTTGGTTTTACGAAGGAATGGCAATCAGCCCCAGCATTTT.